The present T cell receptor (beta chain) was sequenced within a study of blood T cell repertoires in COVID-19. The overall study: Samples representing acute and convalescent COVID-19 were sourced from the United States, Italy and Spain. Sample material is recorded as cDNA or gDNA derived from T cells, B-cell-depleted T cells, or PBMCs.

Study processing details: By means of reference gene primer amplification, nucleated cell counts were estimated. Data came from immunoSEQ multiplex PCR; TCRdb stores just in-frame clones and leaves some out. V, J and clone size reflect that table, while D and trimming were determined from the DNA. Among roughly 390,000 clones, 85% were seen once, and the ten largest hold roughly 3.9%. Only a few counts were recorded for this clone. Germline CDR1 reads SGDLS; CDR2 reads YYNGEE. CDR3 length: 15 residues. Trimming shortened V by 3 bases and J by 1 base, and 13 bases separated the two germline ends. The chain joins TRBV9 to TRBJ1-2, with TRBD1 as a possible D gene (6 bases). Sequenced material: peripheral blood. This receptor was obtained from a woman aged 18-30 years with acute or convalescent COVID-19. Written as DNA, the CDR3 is TGTGCCAGCAGCGCGGACAGCGTCAATAACTATGGCTACACCTTC. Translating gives CASSADSVNNYGYTF.